This TCR beta chain was recovered during a study of chemoradiotherapy in HPV16-positive cancers. Repeated repertoire sampling spanned the course of chemoradiotherapy. V dropped 6 bases and J dropped 2; count of bases not matched to a gene: 11. CDR1 is MNHEY and CDR2 is SMNVEV in the germline V gene (reference sequence). The CDR3 is 16 residues long. Details on this clone: What it binds is unknown.

Study observations and caveats: Non-HPV-specific T cells did not expand in tumors during treatment, whereas candidate HPV-specific clones and E7-related motifs did.

The method was immunoSEQ multiplex PCR; TCRdb's version includes in-frame clones alone and lacks a portion of them. The sample holds about 6,600 clones, more than 65% seen once. V usage is TRBV27 and J usage is TRBJ2-7; 9 bases are a match to TRBD1. The sequence was obtained from a human donor with HPV-associated anogenital cancer. Sequenced here: tumor tissue, sampled from a patient who underwent chemoradiotherapy. The CDR3 DNA sequence: TGTGCCAGCAGGGGGGTTCGGACAGGGGTCACCTACGAGCAGTACTTC. Amino acids: CASRGVRTGVTYEQYF.